This TCR beta chain was sequenced for a study of STAT5B mutations in CD4+ large granular lymphocyte leukemia. Overall study results and limits: No patients shared main leukemic clonotypes, though roughly 27% appeared at low frequency elsewhere.

V lost 4 bases, J lost 5 bases, and 17 bases lay in between. Germline V lookup: CDR1 SNHLY, CDR2 FYNNEI. The CDR3 covers 15 residues. Only one count was recorded for this clone. Its antigen remains unidentified. Here immunoSEQ multiplex PCR was the method, and the copy in TCRdb shows in-frame clones only, minus some. Found here are approximately 30,000 clones, about four fifths of them singletons; the top ten hold 4.4%. The sample consisted of CD4+ T cells from blood buffy coats. J is TRBJ2-5 and V is TRBV2; D tentatively reads TRBD1 or TRBD2 (6 bases each). This receptor was identified in a human donor in good health. The CDR3 region is CASSGGRGSGETQYF. CDR3 bases: TGTGCCAGCAGTGGGGGAAGGGGGAGCGGGGAGACCCAGTACTTC.